This passage covers 17 T cell receptor beta chains from one sample sequenced in a study of shared clonotypes between healthy human individuals. Clones were sequenced by immunoSEQ multiplex PCR, and TCRdb holds only the in-frame ones, with some missing. This table has 2 million to 2.5 million clones, nearly 97% appearing once. Sequenced sample: naive CD4+ T cells sorted from blood. Specified subset: CD45RA+ positively selected. Receptor source: a man aged 18 to 30 in good health.

The V call is TRBV5-1, the J call TRBJ2-1, with 8 bases identical to TRBD2. CDR1 is SGHRS and CDR2 is YFSETQ in the germline V gene. V lost 7 bases to trimming and J lost 4 bases; unmatched junction nucleotides: 10. The CDR3 is 15 residues long. CDR3 bases: TGCGCCAGCCACTTGGGAAGCGGGAGTTACAATGAGCAGTTCTTC. Its protein product is CASHLGSGSYNEQFF.

The chain employs TRBV6-5 and TRBJ1-1; maybe TRBD1 (5 bases). CDR1 is MNHEY and CDR2 is SVGAGI in the germline V gene. The CDR3 loop spans 15 amino acids. V was clipped by 0 bases and J by 6 bases, with 14 bases between them. The CDR3, as DNA: TGTGCCAGCAGTTACTCTGGAGCTCAAGGGGCTGAAGCTTTCTTT. Residues: CASSYSGAQGAEAFF.

The V call is TRBV4-1, the J call TRBJ1-4, with 7 bases aligning to TRBD1. J gave up 7 bases and V 0 bases, and 5 bases lay outside the gene matches. The length of the CDR3 is 15 residues. Germline CDR1 reads MGHRA; CDR2 reads YSYEKL. The CDR3 DNA sequence: TGCGCCAGCAGCCAAGAGGGAGGGGGCTTTGAAAAACTGTTTTTT. Translated, it gives CASSQEGGGFEKLFF.

V is TRBV10-2 and J is TRBJ2-1; 11 bases are shared with TRBD2. CDR1 is WSHSY and CDR2 is SAAADI in the germline V gene. The CDR3 consists of 14 residues. With V trimmed by 2 bases and J by 8 bases, 2 bases remained unmatched. The CDR3 spells CASSEGTSGYEQFF. The CDR3 nucleotides are TGCGCCAGCAGTGAGGGGACTAGCGGATATGAGCAGTTCTTC.

Only one count was recorded for this clone. This chain's CDR3 is CASSFYRGSQLAGGETQYF. In nucleotides, the CDR3 is TGTGCCAGCAGCTTCTACAGGGGCTCCCAACTAGCGGGGGGAGAGACCCAGTACTTC. V usage is TRBV5-4 and J usage is TRBJ2-5; 12 nucleotides align to TRBD2. The CDR3 covers 19 residues. The junction had 15 bases not matched to a gene; V was cut back by 2 bases and J by 4 bases. Per germline, CDR1 SGHNT and CDR2 YYREEE (reference sequence).

This clone appeared once. The rearrangement links TRBV28 to TRBJ1-4, with 9 nucleotides matching TRBD1. The CDR3 is made up of 15 amino acids. CDR1 is MDHEN and CDR2 is SYDVKM in the germline V gene. With V trimmed by 6 bases and J by 5 bases, 7 bases remained unmatched. The CDR3 DNA follows: TGTGCCAGCAGAACGTCCGGGACAGGGAATGAAAAACTGTTTTTT. Its protein product is CASRTSGTGNEKLFF.

Regarding this clone: The sample holds other DNA sequences that translate to the same CDR3. CDR3: CASRGTGGAEAFF. The CDR3 coding sequence is TGTGCCAGCAGGGGGACAGGGGGTGCTGAAGCTTTCTTT. This chain uses TRBV6-5 with TRBJ1-1; 11 nucleotides align to TRBD1. Germline CDR1 and CDR2: MNHEY and SVGAGI. There are 13 residues in the CDR3. Trimming at V came to 6 bases and at J to 6 bases, leaving 3 bases not matched to a gene.

This rearrangement joins TRBV5-4 to TRBJ2-5; TRBD2 matches at 13 bases. J was trimmed by 5 bases and V by 0 bases; bases with no gene match: 4. From germline, CDR1 is SGHNT and CDR2 YYREEE (reference sequence). This CDR3 comprises 16 residues. The DNA for the CDR3 is TGTGCCAGCAGCTTGGGGACTAGCGGGAGAGTGGAGACCCAGTACTTC. Protein: CASSLGTSGRVETQYF.

In its sample, this clone was seen once. Germline and junction disagree at one end, which may indicate a read error. The CDR3 region is CARSELGLAGGVQETQYF. In nucleotides, the CDR3 is TGCGCCCGCAGCGAGCTTGGCCTAGCGGGGGGGGTCCAAGAGACCCAGTACTTC. The chain combines TRBV5-1 with TRBJ2-5; 12 nucleotides line up with TRBD2. The CDR3 runs to 18 residues. Germline V gene lookup returns CDR1 SGHRS and CDR2 YFSETQ.

V usage is TRBV27 and J usage is TRBJ2-1; tentatively, D is TRBD2 (7 bases). The CDR3 spans 17 residues. Trimming left V 2 bases short and J 4 bases short, with 18 bases between. Germline V gene sequence: CDR1 MNHEY, CDR2 SMNVEV (reference sequence). The CDR3 sequence: CASSLRGAPQLYNEQFF. CDR3 nucleotides: TGTGCCAGCAGTTTACGGGGGGCGCCACAGCTTTACAATGAGCAGTTCTTC.

The V and J genes are TRBV29-1 and TRBJ1-2, with unresolved D. The CDR3 extends over 13 amino acids. Germline loops: CDR1 SQVTM, CDR2 ANQGSEA. Trimming took 7 bases from V and 5 from J, leaving 17 bases between them. The CDR3 spells CSARGSRGYGYTF. In DNA, the CDR3 is TGCAGCGCCCGCGGTAGCCGGGGTTATGGCTACACCTTC.

The chain uses TRBV6-5 and TRBJ2-2, with no clear D. V lost 2 bases and J 4 bases, leaving 8 bases between the germline ends. The V gene's germline CDR1 is MNHEY and CDR2 SVGAGI. The CDR3 consists of 14 residues. CDR3 sequence (DNA): TGTGCCAGCAGTTACGGGCAGGCCACCGGGGAGCTGTTTTTT. It encodes CASSYGQATGELFF.

Remarks on this clone: Other DNA sequences in this sample translate to the same CDR3. CDR3 amino acids: CASSPGLAGGSYNEQFF. The CDR3 nucleotides are TGTGCCAGCTCACCGGGACTAGCGGGGGGCTCCTACAATGAGCAGTTCTTC. V gene TRBV18 combines with J gene TRBJ2-1, with TRBD2 identical over 15 bases. The junction had 0 bases not matched to a gene; V was cut back by 3 bases and J by 0 bases. The CDR3 consists of 17 residues. Germline V gives CDR1 KGHSH, CDR2 LQKENI.

The genes are TRBV2 and TRBJ2-2; perhaps TRBD1 as D (6 bases). Germline lookup yields CDR1 SNHLY and CDR2 FYNNEI. Trimming took off 3 bases at V and 6 bases at J, with 17 bases between the two ends. CDR3 length: 16 amino acids. The CDR3 bases are TGTGCCAGCAGTGACTGGTTGGGGGCCGTCGCCGGGGAGCTGTTTTTT. This codes for CASSDWLGAVAGELFF.

The J gene is TRBJ2-5, the V gene TRBV4-3, with D perhaps being TRBD1 or TRBD2 (5 bases each). The ends were cut back, 0 bases at V and 7 bases at J, with 15 bases in the middle. The CDR3 loop spans 15 amino acids. The germline CDR1 and CDR2 sequences are LGHNA and YSLEER. DNA of the CDR3: TGCGCCAGCAGCCAAGATTCACCAGGGACCGGGACCCAGTACTTC. Encoded protein: CASSQDSPGTGTQYF.

The gene calls are TRBV5-1 and TRBJ2-5; 7 bases match TRBD2. CDR3 length: 16 residues. Per the germline V gene, CDR1 is SGHRS and CDR2 is YFSETQ. J gave up 5 bases and V 0 bases, and 10 bases lay outside the gene matches. Written as DNA, the CDR3 is TGCGCCAGCAGCTTGGGTGTGACGGGAGGAAGCGAGACCCAGTACTTC. It specifies CASSLGVTGGSETQYF.

As concerns this clone: At one end, the junction sequence differs from germline, possibly due to a read error. The chain uses TRBV25-1 and TRBJ1-2; TRBD1 is a possible D gene (5 bases). Germline CDR1 and CDR2: MGHDK and SYGVNS. The length of the CDR3 is 14 residues. The CDR3 protein is CASSEEERFQGMIF. As DNA, the CDR3 is TGTGCCAGCAGTGAAGAGGAGCGGTTCCAGGGCATGATATTC.